These 18 T cell receptor beta chains originate from one sample sequenced in a study of T-cell reconstitution after alpha-beta-depleted transplantation in children. Unique molecular identifiers featured in how the TCRbeta library was prepared. TCRdb independently ran MiXCR on the PCR reads; one entry per CDR3 protein. The sample contains around 94,000 distinct CDR3 sequences, 5% to 6% of which appear only once. Sequenced material: PBMCs, mostly from graft donor cells, taken 60 days after TCRalphabeta/CD19-depleted stem cell transplant. These TCRs come from a female patient aged 2-10 years who had a stem cell transplant for Fanconi anemia, so the T cells may come from the graft donor.

This clonotype has ten or more counts. The chain has TRBV6-5 and TRBJ2-5, with a weak D call TRBD1 (5 bases). This CDR3 spans 17 amino acids. CDR1 is MNHEY, CDR2 SVGAGI, per germline. The ends were cut back, 0 bases at V and 5 bases at J, with 19 bases in the middle. The CDR3 here is CASSYSANQGLDETQYF. Here the CDR3 DNA reads TGTGCCAGCAGTTACTCGGCCAATCAGGGATTGGATGAGACCCAGTACTTC.

This clonotype has a count of ten or more. The chain employs TRBV14 and TRBJ2-1; D is perhaps TRBD2 (5 bases). The germline V gene encodes CDR1 SGHDN and CDR2 FVKESK. Trimming stripped 2 bases from V and 0 bases from J, with 11 bases between. This CDR3 contains 16 residues. CDR3 sequence reads: CASSQRLASSYNEQFF. The CDR3, as DNA: TGTGCCAGCAGCCAAAGGTTAGCGAGCTCCTACAATGAGCAGTTCTTC.

The chain combines TRBV18 with TRBJ2-7; the D gene is possibly TRBD2 (7 bases). V shed 2 bases and J shed 6 bases, with 20 bases lying between them. The CDR3 is 16 amino acids. CDR1 KGHSH and CDR2 LQKENI come from the germline V gene. The CDR3 is CASSPVGGGAPGEQYF. DNA for the CDR3: TGTGCCAGCTCACCAGTAGGAGGGGGGGCGCCTGGCGAGCAGTACTTC.

The V call is TRBV13, the J call TRBJ2-1, with D hard to call. The CDR3 spans 14 residues. Germline CDR1 is PRHDT and CDR2 is FYEKMQ (reference sequence). The V and J ends lost 4 bases and 10 bases respectively, with 17 bases between them. CDR3 DNA: TGTGCCAGCAGCTATGTCAGGTCCCCGAGGGAGCAGTTCTTC. Protein product: CASSYVRSPREQFF.

This clonotype was picked up many times. This sequence joins TRBV5-1 and TRBJ1-1, with TRBD1 as a possible D gene (6 bases). Germline assignment: CDR1 SGHRS and CDR2 YFSETQ. Trimming left V 0 bases short and J 4 bases short, with 13 bases between. The CDR3 loop spans 15 amino acids. The CDR3 here is CASSLEGVRGTEAFF. CDR3 bases: TGCGCCAGCAGCTTGGAGGGGGTTAGGGGCACTGAAGCTTTCTTT.

At least ten counts were recorded for this clonotype. The V gene is TRBV5-1, the J gene TRBJ2-5; 8 bases line up with TRBD1. CDR1 and CDR2 from the germline V gene are SGHRS and YFSETQ. The CDR3 totals 14 residues. V shed 0 bases and J 5 bases; nucleotides not matched to a gene: 3. CDR3 loop: CASSLGRQGETQYF. The CDR3 DNA sequence: TGCGCCAGCAGCTTGGGAAGACAGGGGGAGACCCAGTACTTC.

This clonotype was observed at least ten times. The genes are TRBV12-3 or TRBV12-4 and TRBJ2-2; D gene ambiguous. The CDR3 runs to 14 residues. The germline V and J ends were trimmed by 2 bases and 2 bases, with 6 bases remaining between them. The CDR3: CASSLLINTGELFF. In DNA, the CDR3 is TGTGCCAGCAGTTTATTGATTAACACCGGGGAGCTGTTTTTT.

This clonotype was detected many times. The J gene is TRBJ2-3, the V gene TRBV24-1; D unresolved. CDR1 and CDR2 from the germline V gene are KGHDR and SFDVKD. CDR3 length: 15 residues. V gave up 4 bases and J gave up 7 bases, with 17 bases separating them. This chain's CDR3 is CATSDTHETLNTQYF. As DNA, the CDR3 is TGTGCCACCAGTGACACTCATGAGACTTTGAATACGCAGTATTTT.

This clonotype was seen at least ten times. The V and J genes are TRBV10-3 and TRBJ1-4; 9 bases match TRBD1. Germline assignment: CDR1 ENHRY and CDR2 SYGVKD. The CDR3 is 14 amino acids. The J segment lost 10 bases and the V segment lost 6 bases, leaving 9 bases of the junction unmatched. The CDR3 spells CAIRIQGASGKLFF. The CDR3 nucleotides are TGTGCCATCAGGATACAGGGGGCATCGGGAAAACTGTTTTTT.

This clonotype came up many times. This rearrangement joins TRBV15 to TRBJ2-1, with 9 bases lining up with TRBD2. The CDR3 extends over 16 amino acids. The junction had 2 bases not matched to a gene; V was cut back by 2 bases and J by 0 bases. Germline CDR1 and CDR2: LNHNV and YYDKDF (reference sequence). In nucleotides, the CDR3 is TGTGCCACCAGCAGACTAGCGGGGCCCTCCTACAATGAGCAGTTCTTC. Protein sequence: CATSRLAGPSYNEQFF.

This clonotype was recorded at least ten times. The rearrangement joins TRBV11-2 to TRBJ2-1; unclear D gene. With 3 bases removed from V and 3 bases from J, the gap between germline ends came to 9 bases. This CDR3 is 14 amino acids long. Germline-derived CDR1 and CDR2 are SGHAT and FQNNGV. This CDR3 reads CASSLSGYYNEQFF. Here the CDR3 DNA reads TGTGCCAGCAGCTTGAGTGGGTACTACAATGAGCAGTTCTTC.

This clonotype came up a few times. V gene TRBV7-9 combines with J gene TRBJ2-1, with 7 bases aligning to TRBD2. The CDR3 loop spans 15 amino acids. The germline V gene encodes CDR1 SEHNR and CDR2 FQNEAQ (reference sequence). J was trimmed by 6 bases and V by 5 bases; bases with no gene match: 10. The CDR3 DNA follows: TGTGCCAGCAGCGAAGGACTAGGTTGGAGCAATGAGCAGTTCTTC. Translated: CASSEGLGWSNEQFF.

This clonotype was detected many times. The chain joins TRBV7-2 to TRBJ2-7; D call uncertain. Per the germline V gene, CDR1 is SGHTA and CDR2 is FQGNSA. CDR3 size: 15 residues. The V end lost 2 bases, the J end lost 2 bases, and 13 bases lay between the germline ends. The CDR3 region has the DNA TGTGCCAGCAGCTTAATCTCTCCCACCACCTACGAGCAGTACTTC. Protein product: CASSLISPTTYEQYF.

This clonotype showed up just a few times. This chain uses TRBV18 with TRBJ2-7; 11 bases fit TRBD2. The length of the CDR3 is 18 residues. With 1 base clipped from V and 0 bases from J, the junction kept 8 bases outside the gene matches. Germline V gene sequence: CDR1 KGHSH, CDR2 LQKENI. CDR3: CASSPLAGGPKTSYEQYF. The CDR3 DNA reads TGTGCCAGCTCACCACTAGCGGGAGGGCCAAAAACCTCCTACGAGCAGTACTTC.

In its sample, this clonotype was seen many times. The chain links TRBV7-2 to TRBJ2-7, with 9 bases matching TRBD1. CDR1 is SGHTA and CDR2 is FQGNSA in the germline V gene. The length of the CDR3 is 14 residues. Unmatched junction bases numbered 4, after V lost 4 bases and J lost 3 bases. The CDR3 sequence is CASSYSTGGYEQYF. The DNA for the CDR3 is TGTGCCAGCAGCTACTCGACAGGGGGCTACGAGCAGTACTTC. Variable domain in full (rest from reference TRBV7-2 and TRBJ2-7): GAGVSQSPSNKVTEKGKDVELRCDPISGHTALYWYRQSLGQGLEFLIYFQGNSAPDKSGLPSDRFSAERTGGSVSTLTIQRTQQEDSAVYLCASSYSTGGYEQYFGPGTRLTVT.

The rearrangement links TRBV28 to TRBJ1-2, with 8 bases lining up with TRBD1. CDR1 and CDR2 (germline): MDHEN, SYDVKM. The CDR3 sequence is 13 residues long. J was trimmed by 8 bases and V by 1 base; bases with no gene match: 3. The CDR3, as DNA: TGTGCCAGCAGTTTATTTGACAGGGGCGGCTACACCTTC. Amino acid sequence: CASSLFDRGGYTF.

This clonotype was detected only a few times. The chain recombines TRBV12-3 or TRBV12-4 with TRBJ2-7; 14 nucleotides line up with TRBD2. The CDR3 is 16 amino acids. V shed 0 bases, J shed 5 bases, and the junction held 3 bases outside the gene matches. This CDR3 is CASSLAGLAGAHEQYF. In DNA, the CDR3 is TGTGCCAGCAGTTTAGCGGGACTAGCGGGAGCCCACGAGCAGTACTTC.

At least ten counts were recorded for this clonotype. The J gene is TRBJ2-3, the V gene TRBV12-3 or TRBV12-4; 11 bases align to TRBD2. V shed 5 bases and J 6 bases; nucleotides not matched to a gene: 13. The CDR3 is made up of 17 amino acids. CDR3 amino acids: CASSLRLAGMGWDTQYF. The DNA for the CDR3 is TGTGCCAGCAGTCTCCGACTAGCGGGAATGGGATGGGATACGCAGTATTTT.